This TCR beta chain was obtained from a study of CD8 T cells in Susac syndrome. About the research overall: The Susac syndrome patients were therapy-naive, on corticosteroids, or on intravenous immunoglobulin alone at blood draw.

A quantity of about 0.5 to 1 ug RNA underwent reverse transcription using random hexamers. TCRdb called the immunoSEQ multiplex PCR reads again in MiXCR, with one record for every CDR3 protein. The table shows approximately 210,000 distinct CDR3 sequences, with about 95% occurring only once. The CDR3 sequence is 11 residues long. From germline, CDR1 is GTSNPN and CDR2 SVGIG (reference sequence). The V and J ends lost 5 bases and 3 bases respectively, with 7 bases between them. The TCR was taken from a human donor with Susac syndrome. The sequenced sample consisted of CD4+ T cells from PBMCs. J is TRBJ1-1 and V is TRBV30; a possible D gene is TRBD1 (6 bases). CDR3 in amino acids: CAWRQDTEAFF. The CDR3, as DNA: TGTGCCTGGCGACAGGACACTGAAGCTTTCTTT.